This T cell receptor beta chain is drawn from a study of Ad26.COV2.S vaccination and SARS-CoV-2 variants. General study findings and limits: Following vaccination, spike-specific CD8+ and CD4+ T cell responses reportedly exhibited substantial breadth. Vaccinees showed greater spike-specific TCR breadth than placebo recipients. Participants given vaccine showed non-spike TCR breadth similar to that of placebo recipients.

For this clone: Its antigen is unknown.

Germline assignment: CDR1 LNHDA and CDR2 SQIVND (reference sequence). V was clipped by 0 bases and J by 0 bases; unmatched bases: 11. CDR3 size: 19 residues. Produced via immunoSEQ multiplex PCR; TCRdb's table is partial and in-frame only. The table has around 450,000 clones, 89% seen once. Treatment of the sample: around 19 received Ad26.COV2.S at low or high dose, single or two shots; about 5 received placebo; per-sample allocation not given. After the first vaccine or placebo injection, samples were drawn on day 63. The receptor was derived from a person between 18 and 65 years old who received the Ad26.COV2.S COVID-19 vaccine or a placebo. The input for sequencing was peripheral blood, taken in a trial of Ad26.COV2.S vaccine versus placebo. The chain combines TRBV19 with TRBJ1-5; 7 bases align to TRBD1. DNA for the CDR3: TGTGCCAGTAGTATAGAACAGGGGCATACCCTTTATAGCAATCAGCCCCAGCATTTT. This encodes CASSIEQGHTLYSNQPQHF.